These 14 T cell receptor beta chains share one sample of origin, sequenced in a study of CD4 T cells in relation to SARS-CoV-2 and coronaviruses. Which antigens these TCRs recognize remains unknown. This table comes from immunoSEQ multiplex PCR, and its TCRdb copy is limited to in-frame clones, with some not included. This sample yields tens of thousands of clones, of which around 76% are seen a single time; around 12% belongs to the top ten. Unexposed donor CD4+ T cells date from about 2011-2019, before the COVID-19 pandemic. Isolation of CD4+ T cells took place after nine to ten days in culture. Source material: CD4+ T cells from PBMCs, cultured in vitro. These receptors all come from a human donor in good health.

The chain couples TRBV10-3 to TRBJ1-1; D is ambiguous. The CDR3 covers 14 residues. V lost 5 bases to trimming and J lost 1 base, with 11 bases between them. The V gene's germline CDR1 is ENHRY and CDR2 SYGVKD. Written as DNA, the CDR3 is TGTGCCATCAGTCCTAACACGGGGAACACTGAAGCTTTCTTT. Translation gives CAISPNTGNTEAFF.

The chain is built from TRBV18 and TRBJ1-3; TRBD1 is a possible D gene (6 bases). The V end lost 3 bases, the J end lost 0 bases, and 12 bases lay between the germline ends. This CDR3 spans 16 amino acids. Germline V gene lookup returns CDR1 KGHSH and CDR2 LQKENI. The CDR3: CASSPNTGTSGNTIYF. The CDR3 nucleotides are TGTGCCAGCTCACCGAATACAGGGACCTCTGGAAACACCATATATTTT.

This clone showed up just a few times. Written as DNA, the CDR3 is TGTGCCAGCAGCCCAATCGGACAGGCCGGGGAGCTGTTTTTT. Its translation: CASSPIGQAGELFF. The V gene is TRBV3-1 (or the pseudogene TRBV3-2), the J gene TRBJ2-2; 7 bases are shared with TRBD1. This CDR3 has 14 amino acids. Germline trimming cut 4 bases from V and 6 bases from J; bases unmatched to any gene: 5. CDR1 and CDR2 from the germline V gene are LGHDT and YNNKEL (reference sequence).

This chain uses TRBV6-5 with TRBJ2-5, with 10 bases that match TRBD1. The CDR3 is 15 amino acids. Germline V gene lookup returns CDR1 MNHEY and CDR2 SVGAGI. V lost 4 bases, J lost 5 bases, and 7 bases stayed unmatched. The CDR3 reads CASSSDRGPGETQYF. The CDR3 bases are TGTGCCAGCAGTTCAGACAGGGGGCCCGGGGAGACCCAGTACTTC.

This clone has a single count. The CDR3 region has the DNA TGTGCCTGCCTATGGGTGGTGGGTGAGCAGTTCTTC. As protein: CACLWVVGEQFF. V gene TRBV30 combines with J gene TRBJ2-1; D remains ambiguous. This CDR3 spans 12 amino acids. Trimming removed 6 bases from V and 9 bases from J, with 15 bases in between. In germline, CDR1 is GTSNPN, CDR2 SVGIG (reference sequence).

In this sample, this clone turned up once. This chain joins TRBV2 and TRBJ1-2, with 7 bases matching TRBD1. Germline values: CDR1 SNHLY, CDR2 FYNNEI. Trimming at V came to 8 bases and at J to 6 bases, leaving 9 bases not matched to a gene. CDR3 length: 13 amino acids. CDR3 sequence (DNA): TGTGCCAGCTGCGATGACAGGGACGATGGCTACACCTTC. Amino acid sequence: CASCDDRDDGYTF.

CDR3 bases: TGTGCCAGCATCCCCACAGGGGGCGCCCCCCACGAGCAGTACTTC. The encoded protein is CASIPTGGAPHEQYF. The V call is TRBV2, the J call TRBJ2-7; 9 nucleotides agree with TRBD1. The CDR3 has 15 residues. Germline CDR1 reads SNHLY; CDR2 reads FYNNEI. V shed 7 bases and J 5 bases; nucleotides not matched to a gene: 12.

This chain joins TRBV5-1 and TRBJ2-1; 9 positions agree with TRBD2. Per germline, CDR1 SGHRS and CDR2 YFSETQ. The V segment lost 2 bases and the J segment 9 bases; nucleotides outside the gene matches: 9. The CDR3 length is 15 residues. Here the CDR3 reads CASSFSGSLFGEQFF. In DNA form, the CDR3 reads TGCGCCAGCAGCTTTAGCGGGAGTCTATTCGGTGAGCAGTTCTTC.

This chain connects TRBV5-1 to TRBJ1-1; 8 bases are shared with TRBD1. Looked up from germline, CDR1 is SGHRS and CDR2 is YFSETQ. The V gene end was trimmed by 4 bases and the J gene end by 1 base; junction bases not matched to a gene: 6. The length of the CDR3 is 15 residues. The CDR3 here is CASSSWTGTNTEAFF. DNA of the CDR3: TGCGCCAGCAGCAGCTGGACAGGGACGAACACTGAAGCTTTCTTT.

The CDR3 nucleotides read TGTGCCAGTACCCCAGAAACGTCCACAGATACGCAGTATTTT. Its translation is CASTPETSTDTQYF. The chain carries TRBV19 and TRBJ2-3; D gene uncertain. Trimming left V 7 bases short and J 2 bases short, with 13 bases between. From germline, CDR1 is LNHDA and CDR2 SQIVND (reference sequence). The CDR3 runs to 14 residues.

V gene TRBV6-5 combines with J gene TRBJ2-1, with D unclear. V dropped 2 bases and J dropped 2 bases, with 7 bases sitting between them. The CDR3 is 14 residues long. CDR1 and CDR2 from the germline V gene are MNHEY and SVGAGI. CDR3 sequence: CASSYHGPYNEQFF. The CDR3 nucleotides are TGTGCCAGCAGTTACCACGGGCCCTACAATGAGCAGTTCTTC.

The chain employs TRBV5-6 and TRBJ2-5; no clear D. The CDR3 is made up of 11 amino acids. CDR1 is SGHDT, CDR2 YYEEEE, per germline. Trimming left V 6 bases short and J 2 bases short, with 5 bases between. CDR3 in amino acids: CASNLQETQYF. The DNA for the CDR3 is TGTGCCAGCAACCTACAAGAGACCCAGTACTTC.

DNA of the CDR3: TGTGCCAGCAGCCCAATCCTGAACACTGAAGCTTTCTTT. As protein: CASSPILNTEAFF. The chain uses TRBV5-6 and TRBJ1-1; D not certain. With 4 bases removed from V and 0 bases from J, the gap between germline ends came to 7 bases. Per the germline V gene, CDR1 is SGHDT and CDR2 is YYEEEE. The CDR3 contains 13 residues.

This clone occurred a few times. The chain employs TRBV24-1 and TRBJ1-1; TRBD1 might be the D (5 bases). The CDR3 runs to 11 residues. Germline CDR1 and CDR2: KGHDR and SFDVKD. Trimming removed 5 bases at V and 8 bases at J, with 8 bases between. DNA for the CDR3: TGTGCCACCAGTGTGGGGCGGGAAGCTTTCTTT. Its protein product is CATSVGREAFF.